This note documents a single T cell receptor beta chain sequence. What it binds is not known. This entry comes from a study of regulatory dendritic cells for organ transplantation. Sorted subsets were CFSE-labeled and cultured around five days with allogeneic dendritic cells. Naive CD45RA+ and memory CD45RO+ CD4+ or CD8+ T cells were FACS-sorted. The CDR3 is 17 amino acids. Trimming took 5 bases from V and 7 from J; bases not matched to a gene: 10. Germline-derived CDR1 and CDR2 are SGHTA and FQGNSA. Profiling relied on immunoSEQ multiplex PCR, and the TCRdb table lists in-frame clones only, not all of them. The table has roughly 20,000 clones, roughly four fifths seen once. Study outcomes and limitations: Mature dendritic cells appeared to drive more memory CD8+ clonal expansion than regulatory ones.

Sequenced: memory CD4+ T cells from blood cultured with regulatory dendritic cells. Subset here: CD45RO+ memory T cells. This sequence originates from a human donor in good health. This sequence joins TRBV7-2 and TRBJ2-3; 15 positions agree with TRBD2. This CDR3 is CASSPRTSGRAEYTQYF. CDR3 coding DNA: TGTGCCAGCAGCCCTAGGACTAGCGGGAGGGCCGAATATACGCAGTATTTT.